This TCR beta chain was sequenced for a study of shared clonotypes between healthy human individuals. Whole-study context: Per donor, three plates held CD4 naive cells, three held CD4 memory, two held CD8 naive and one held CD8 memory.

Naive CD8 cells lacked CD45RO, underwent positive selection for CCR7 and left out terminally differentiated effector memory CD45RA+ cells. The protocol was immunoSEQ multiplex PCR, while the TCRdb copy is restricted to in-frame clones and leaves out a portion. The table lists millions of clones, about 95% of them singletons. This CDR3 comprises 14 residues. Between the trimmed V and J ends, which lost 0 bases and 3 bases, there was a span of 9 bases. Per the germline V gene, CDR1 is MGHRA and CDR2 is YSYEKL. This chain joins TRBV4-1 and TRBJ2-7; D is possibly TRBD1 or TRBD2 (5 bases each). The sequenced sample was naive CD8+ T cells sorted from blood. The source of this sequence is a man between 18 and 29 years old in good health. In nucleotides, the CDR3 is TGCGCCAGCAGCCAAGATCTTGGGGGCTACGAGCAGTACTTC. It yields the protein CASSQDLGGYEQYF.